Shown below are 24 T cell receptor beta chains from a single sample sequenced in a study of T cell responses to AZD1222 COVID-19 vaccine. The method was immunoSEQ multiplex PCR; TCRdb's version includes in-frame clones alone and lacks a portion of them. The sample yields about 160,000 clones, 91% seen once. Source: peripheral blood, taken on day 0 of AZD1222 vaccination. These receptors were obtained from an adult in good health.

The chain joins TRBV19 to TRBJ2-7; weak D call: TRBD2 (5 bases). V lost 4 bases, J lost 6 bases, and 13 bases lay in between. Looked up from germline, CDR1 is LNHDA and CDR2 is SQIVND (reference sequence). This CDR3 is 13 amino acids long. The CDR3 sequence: CASSTNRGGEQYF. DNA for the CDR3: TGTGCCAGTAGTACCAACCGGGGTGGCGAGCAGTACTTC. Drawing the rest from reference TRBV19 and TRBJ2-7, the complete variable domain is DGGITQSPKYLFRKEGQNVTLSCEQNLNHDAMYWYRQDPGQGLRLIYYSQIVNDFQKGDIAEGYSVSREKKESFPLTVTSAQKNPTAFYLCASSTNRGGEQYFGPGTRLTVT.

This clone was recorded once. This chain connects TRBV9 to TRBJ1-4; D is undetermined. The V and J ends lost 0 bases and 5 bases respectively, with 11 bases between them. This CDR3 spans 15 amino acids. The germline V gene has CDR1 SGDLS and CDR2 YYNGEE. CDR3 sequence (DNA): TGTGCCAGCAGCGTAGATCCCAGGCAGAATGAAAAACTGTTTTTT. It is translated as CASSVDPRQNEKLFF. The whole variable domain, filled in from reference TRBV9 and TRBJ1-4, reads DSGVTQTPKHLITATGQRVTLRCSPRSGDLSVYWYQQSLDQGLQFLIQYYNGEERAKGNILERFSAQQFPDLHSELNLSSLELGDSALYFCASSVDPRQNEKLFFGSGTQLSVL.

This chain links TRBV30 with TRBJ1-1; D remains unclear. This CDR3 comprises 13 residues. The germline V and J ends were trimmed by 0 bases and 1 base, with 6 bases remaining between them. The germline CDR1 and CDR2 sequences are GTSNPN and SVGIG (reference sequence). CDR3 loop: CAWSVEPNTEAFF. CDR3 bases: TGTGCCTGGAGTGTTGAGCCGAACACTGAAGCTTTCTTT.

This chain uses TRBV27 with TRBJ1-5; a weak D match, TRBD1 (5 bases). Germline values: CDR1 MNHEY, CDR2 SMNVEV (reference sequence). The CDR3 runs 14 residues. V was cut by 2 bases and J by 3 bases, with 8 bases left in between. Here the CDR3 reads CASSLGGVNQPQHF. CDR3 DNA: TGTGCCAGCAGTTTAGGAGGGGTCAATCAGCCCCAGCATTTT.

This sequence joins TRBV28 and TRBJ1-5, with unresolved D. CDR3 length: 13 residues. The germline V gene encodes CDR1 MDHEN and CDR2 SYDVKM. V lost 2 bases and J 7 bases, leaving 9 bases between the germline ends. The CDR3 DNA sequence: TGTGCCAGCAGTTTAGGGATGGTACAGCCCCAGCATTTT. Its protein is CASSLGMVQPQHF.

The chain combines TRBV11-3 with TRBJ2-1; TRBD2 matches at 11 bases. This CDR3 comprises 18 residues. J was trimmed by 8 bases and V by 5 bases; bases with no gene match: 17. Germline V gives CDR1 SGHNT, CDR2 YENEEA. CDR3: CASSRRLAGNKWCYEQFF. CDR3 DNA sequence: TGTGCCAGCAGCCGTCGACTAGCGGGAAACAAATGGTGTTATGAGCAGTTCTTC.

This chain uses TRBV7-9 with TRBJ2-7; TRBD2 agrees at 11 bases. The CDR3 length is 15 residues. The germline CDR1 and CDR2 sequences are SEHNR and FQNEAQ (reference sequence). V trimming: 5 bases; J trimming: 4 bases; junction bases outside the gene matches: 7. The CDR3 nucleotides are TGTGCCAGCAGCGTTTTAGCGGGAGGGCGGTACGAGCAGTACTTC. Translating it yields CASSVLAGGRYEQYF.

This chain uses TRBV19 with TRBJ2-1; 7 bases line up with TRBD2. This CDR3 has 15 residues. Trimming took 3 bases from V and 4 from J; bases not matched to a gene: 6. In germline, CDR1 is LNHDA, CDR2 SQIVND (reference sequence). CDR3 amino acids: CASSITGGTYNEQFF. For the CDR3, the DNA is TGTGCCAGTAGTATTACGGGGGGAACATACAATGAGCAGTTCTTC.

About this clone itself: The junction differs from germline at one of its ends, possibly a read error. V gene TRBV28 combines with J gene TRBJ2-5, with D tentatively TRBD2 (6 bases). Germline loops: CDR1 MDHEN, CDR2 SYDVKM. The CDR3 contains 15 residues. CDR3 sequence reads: CVSSLGLDLGETQYF. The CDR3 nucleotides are TGTGTCAGCAGTTTGGGACTGGACCTCGGAGAGACCCAGTACTTC.

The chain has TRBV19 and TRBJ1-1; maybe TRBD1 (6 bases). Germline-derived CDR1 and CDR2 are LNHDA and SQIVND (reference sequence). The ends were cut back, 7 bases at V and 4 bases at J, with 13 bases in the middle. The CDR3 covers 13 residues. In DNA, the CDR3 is TGTGCCAGTATCACAGGGTCGGGCACTGAAGCTTTCTTT. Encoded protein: CASITGSGTEAFF.

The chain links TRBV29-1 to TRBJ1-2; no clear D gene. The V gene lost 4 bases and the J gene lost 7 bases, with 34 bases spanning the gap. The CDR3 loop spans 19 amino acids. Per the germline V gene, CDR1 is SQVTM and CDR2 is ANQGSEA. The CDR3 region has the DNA TGCAGCGTTGCGGTAAGGCGGTCGGTGACAACATCGAAATTGAGTGGCTACACCTTC. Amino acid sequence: CSVAVRRSVTTSKLSGYTF.

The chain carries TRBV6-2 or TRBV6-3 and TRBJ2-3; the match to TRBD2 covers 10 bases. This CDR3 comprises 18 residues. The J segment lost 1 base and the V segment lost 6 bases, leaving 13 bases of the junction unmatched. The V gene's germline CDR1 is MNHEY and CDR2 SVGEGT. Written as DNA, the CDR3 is TGTGCCAGCAGCTTCAGCGGGGGGGGCGGTCGCGGCACAGATACGCAGTATTTT. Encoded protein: CASSFSGGGGRGTDTQYF.

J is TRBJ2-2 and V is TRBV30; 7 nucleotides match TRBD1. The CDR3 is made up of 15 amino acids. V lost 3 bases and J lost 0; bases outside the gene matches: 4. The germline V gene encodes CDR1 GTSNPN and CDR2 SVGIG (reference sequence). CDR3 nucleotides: TGTGCCTGGAGGGGACAGAGTGCGAACACCGGGGAGCTGTTTTTT. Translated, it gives CAWRGQSANTGELFF. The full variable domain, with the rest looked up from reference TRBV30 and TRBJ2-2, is SQTIHQWPATLVQPVGSPLSLECTVEGTSNPNLYWYRQAAGRGLQLLFYSVGIGQISSEVPQNLSASRPQDRQFILSSKKLLLSDSGFYLCAWRGQSANTGELFFGEGSRLTVL.

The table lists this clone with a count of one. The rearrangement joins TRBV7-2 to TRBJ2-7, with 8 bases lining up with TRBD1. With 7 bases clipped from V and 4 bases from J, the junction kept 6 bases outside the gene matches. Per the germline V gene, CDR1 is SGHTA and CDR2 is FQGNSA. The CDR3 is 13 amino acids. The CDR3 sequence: CASTGTGLYEQYF. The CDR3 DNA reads TGTGCCAGCACCGGGACAGGATTATACGAGCAGTACTTC.

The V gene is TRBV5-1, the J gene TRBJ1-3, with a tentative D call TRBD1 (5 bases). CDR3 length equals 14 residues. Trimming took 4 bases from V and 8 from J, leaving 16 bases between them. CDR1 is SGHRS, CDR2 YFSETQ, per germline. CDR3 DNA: TGCGCCAGCAGCCCCGGTGAGGCGGGGGACACCATATATTTT. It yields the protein CASSPGEAGDTIYF.

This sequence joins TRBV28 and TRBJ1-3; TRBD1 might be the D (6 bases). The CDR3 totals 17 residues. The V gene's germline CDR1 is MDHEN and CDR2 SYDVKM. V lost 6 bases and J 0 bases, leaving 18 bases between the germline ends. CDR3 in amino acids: CASRSPTGGISGNTIYF. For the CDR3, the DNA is TGTGCCAGCAGGAGTCCCACTGGGGGCATCTCTGGAAACACCATATATTTT.

The CDR3, as DNA: TGTGCCAGCAGGCGGGGACAGTTTAATGAAAAACTGTTTTTT. Its translation is CASRRGQFNEKLFF. V gene TRBV28 combines with J gene TRBJ1-4; TRBD1 matches at 7 bases. Germline-derived CDR1 and CDR2 are MDHEN and SYDVKM. V trimming: 6 bases; J trimming: 4 bases; junction bases outside the gene matches: 5. The CDR3 totals 14 residues. The full variable domain, its missing parts supplied by reference TRBV28 and TRBJ1-4, is DVKVTQSSRYLVKRTGEKVFLECVQDMDHENMFWYRQDPGLGLRLIYFSYDVKMKEKGDIPEGYSVSREKKERFSLILESASTNQTSMYLCASRRGQFNEKLFFGSGTQLSVL.

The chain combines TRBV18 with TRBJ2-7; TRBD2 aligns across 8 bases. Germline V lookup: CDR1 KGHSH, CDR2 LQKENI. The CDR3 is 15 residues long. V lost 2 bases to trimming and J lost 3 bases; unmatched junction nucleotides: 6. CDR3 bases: TGTGCCAGCTCACCAGGACTAGCCGGACTCTACGAGCAGTACTTC. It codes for CASSPGLAGLYEQYF.

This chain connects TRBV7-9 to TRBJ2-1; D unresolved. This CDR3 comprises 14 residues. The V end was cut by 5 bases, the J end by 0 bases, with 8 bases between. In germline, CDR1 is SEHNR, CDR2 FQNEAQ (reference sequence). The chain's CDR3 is CASSLGSSYNEQFF. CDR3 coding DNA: TGTGCCAGCAGCCTTGGTAGCTCCTACAATGAGCAGTTCTTC.

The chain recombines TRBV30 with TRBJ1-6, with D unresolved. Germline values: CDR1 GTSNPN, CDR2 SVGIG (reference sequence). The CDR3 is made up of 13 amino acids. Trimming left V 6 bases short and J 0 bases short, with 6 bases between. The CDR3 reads CACLGSYNSPLHF. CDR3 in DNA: TGTGCCTGCCTTGGCTCCTATAATTCACCCCTCCACTTT.

This CDR3 is CASSYQGFAGNTIYF. The CDR3, as DNA: TGTGCCAGCAGCTACCAGGGGTTCGCTGGAAACACCATATATTTT. The rearrangement joins TRBV7-8 to TRBJ1-3, with a weak D call TRBD1 (6 bases). This CDR3 is 15 amino acids long. V lost 4 bases, J lost 2 bases, and 12 bases lay in between. Germline CDR1 is SGHVS and CDR2 is FQNEAQ.

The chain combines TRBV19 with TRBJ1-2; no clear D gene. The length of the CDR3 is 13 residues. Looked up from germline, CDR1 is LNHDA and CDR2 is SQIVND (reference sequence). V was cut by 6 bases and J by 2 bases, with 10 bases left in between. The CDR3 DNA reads TGTGCCAGTAGCAGAGGTATAAACTATGGCTACACCTTC. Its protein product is CASSRGINYGYTF.

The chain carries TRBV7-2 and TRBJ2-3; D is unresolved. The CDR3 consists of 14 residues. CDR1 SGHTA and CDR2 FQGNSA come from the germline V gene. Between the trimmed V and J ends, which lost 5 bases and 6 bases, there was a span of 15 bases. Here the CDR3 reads CASSPLASGDTQYF. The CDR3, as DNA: TGTGCCAGCAGCCCCCTTGCCAGTGGCGATACGCAGTATTTT. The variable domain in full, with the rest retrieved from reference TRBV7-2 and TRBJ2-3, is GAGVSQSPSNKVTEKGKDVELRCDPISGHTALYWYRQSLGQGLEFLIYFQGNSAPDKSGLPSDRFSAERTGGSVSTLTIQRTQQEDSAVYLCASSPLASGDTQYFGPGTRLTVL.

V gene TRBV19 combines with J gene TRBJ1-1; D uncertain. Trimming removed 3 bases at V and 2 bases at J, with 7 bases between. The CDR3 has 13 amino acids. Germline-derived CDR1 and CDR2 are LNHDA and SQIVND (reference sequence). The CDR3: CASSIGVNTEAFF. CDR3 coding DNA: TGTGCCAGTAGTATCGGGGTAAACACTGAAGCTTTCTTT.